The rows below give T cell receptor beta chains drawn from one sample of a study of tumor-infiltrating lymphocytes in oesophageal squamous cell carcinoma. TCRdb independently ran MiXCR on the PCR reads; one entry per CDR3 protein. The table shows 15,000 to 20,000 distinct CDR3 sequences, with about 46% occurring only once. Specimen: esophageal tumor tissue. The receptors stem from a male donor with esophageal squamous cell carcinoma. Both conserved end residues are trimmed from each CDR3. The D gene is left open where the match is weak.

v_call d_call cdr3_aa
TRBV7-8 NA ASSLGRGQETQY
TRBV9 NA ASSVDVPQYSYNEQF
TRBV7-2 TRBD2 ASSSRGRLAGGSYNEQF
TRBV6-1 NA ASNRLRGVSNEQF
TRBV7-4 NA ASSTSNYEQY
TRBV7-2 NA ASSERERTDTQY
TRBV7-6 TRBD2 ASSPRLAETYNEQF
TRBV10-2 NA ASSASGQETQY
TRBV6-6 NA ASSYSRRGDEQF
TRBV7-2 TRBD2 ASSLGGGSSAETQY
TRBV7-2 TRBD2 ASSSRLAGGHETQY
TRBV5-1 NA ASSRASTDTQF
TRBV7-7 TRBD2 ASSPRLAGVETQY
TRBV7-9 NA ASSITSGCAPF
TRBV7-2 NA ASSSDSDTYEQY
TRBV6-1 TRBD1 ASNSGQGKAF
TRBV6-1 NA ASSEVSNLYGYT
TRBV27 NA ASGTDTQY
TRBV7-2 NA ASRPDSAETRDPVLR
TRBV7-2 NA ASTQGGGRETQY
TRBV24-1 NA ATSDSETQY
TRBV6-4 NA ASRERWKGETQY
TRBV6-2/TRBV6-3 NA ASSYVGNEQF
TRBV7-2 NA ASSLRTVADTQY
TRBV5-1 NA ASSPTDQETQY
TRBV7-2 NA ASSLDSPPRGEQF
TRBV6-1 NA ASSTGFKNIQY
TRBV7-8 TRBD2 ASSLAGGTSGRTYEQY
TRBV18 NA ASSPPNQGSYNEQF
TRBV7-3 NA ASSLKGQGGNTGELF
TRBV6-1 TRBD1 ASRTGSGQPQH
TRBV6-6 TRBD1 ASSYVPGQGSYGYT
TRBV11-1 NA ASSLSSGVTQY
TRBV7-8 NA ASSLGGGGKNIQY
TRBV12-3/TRBV12-4 NA ASSPQGGINEQF
TRBV10-3 NA AISESHSKGNEQF
TRBV7-4 NA ASSPDRSTYEQY
TRBV2 TRBD1 ASSYGGQGAQETQY
TRBV7-4 TRBD2 ASNPPLAGGGNEQY
TRBV12-3/TRBV12-4 NA ASSPHGANYGYT
TRBV28 TRBD1 ASGGTAPYGYT
TRBV12-3/TRBV12-4 NA ASSFRWGRAVLR
TRBV6-2/TRBV6-3 NA AIQEWFLNEKLF
TRBV28 NA ASRESSTYEQY
TRBV12-3/TRBV12-4 TRBD1 ASSRGQGARGANVLT
TRBV7-4 TRBD1 ASSSQGQQETQY
TRBV6-1 NA ASSRIGSLDNEQF
TRBV28 NA ASSFTRVEQY
TRBV7-2 NA ASTSYLQETQY
TRBV7-3 NA ASSLGGTVNRETQY
TRBV7-6 NA ASSLAGAKTEAF
TRBV18 NA ASSPSTGANTGELF
TRBV12-3/TRBV12-4 NA ASSLSAAGTEAF